In this sample, the clone carrying this TCR beta chain turned up many times. PCR was performed a second time for 7 to 11 cycles using a sample-barcoded 5' primer and a J-beta primer mix. TCRdb itself ran the 5' RACE reads through MiXCR, one entry per CDR3 protein. The table records 1.5 million to 2 million distinct CDR3 sequences, about two fifths of them present only once. The data belong to a study of blood T cells in healthy people across ages. CDR1 SGHTA and CDR2 FQGNSA come from the germline V gene. Unmatched junction bases numbered 10, after V lost 1 base and J lost 7 bases. The CDR3 runs to 17 residues.

The V and J genes are TRBV7-2 and TRBJ2-1; 10 positions agree with TRBD2. Sequenced sample: blood. The TCR sequence derives from a human donor in good health. CDR3 residues: CASSLGSGAGGMNEQFF. The CDR3, as DNA: TGTGCCAGCAGCTTAGGGTCAGGAGCGGGGGGGATGAATGAGCAGTTCTTC. Using reference TRBV7-2 and TRBJ2-1 for the parts outside the CDR3, the full variable domain is GAGVSQSPSNKVTEKGKDVELRCDPISGHTALYWYRQSLGQGLEFLIYFQGNSAPDKSGLPSDRFSAERTGGSVSTLTIQRTQQEDSAVYLCASSLGSGAGGMNEQFFGPGTRLTVL.